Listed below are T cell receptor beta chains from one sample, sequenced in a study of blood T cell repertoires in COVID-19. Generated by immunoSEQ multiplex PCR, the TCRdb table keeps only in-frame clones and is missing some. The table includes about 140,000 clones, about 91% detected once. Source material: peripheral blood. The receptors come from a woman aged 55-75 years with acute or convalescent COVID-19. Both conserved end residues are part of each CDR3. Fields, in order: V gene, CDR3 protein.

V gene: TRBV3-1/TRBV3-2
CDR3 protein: CASSHTPPGLAGGHRTGELFF

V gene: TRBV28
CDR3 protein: CASSLKGAYTEAFF

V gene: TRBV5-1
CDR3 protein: CASSWGQGAGYTF

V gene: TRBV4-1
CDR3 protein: CASSRLTGQDYEQYF

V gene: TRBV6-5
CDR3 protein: CATIDRSSGNTIYF

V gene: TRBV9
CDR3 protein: CASSAVGQGSPEAFF

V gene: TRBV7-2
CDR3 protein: CASSPRDGAGNPEQYF

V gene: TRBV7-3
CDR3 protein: CASSTPTVSDTQYF

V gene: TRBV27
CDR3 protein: CASSRAGVLNSPLHF

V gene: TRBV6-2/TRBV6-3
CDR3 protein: CASSYPTGNEAFF

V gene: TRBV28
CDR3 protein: CASNIGTNNYGYTF

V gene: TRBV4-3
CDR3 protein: CASSQVTGTLYGYTF

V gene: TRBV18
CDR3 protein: CASSPPTGNFMNTEAFF

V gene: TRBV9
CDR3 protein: CASSTTGNTIYF

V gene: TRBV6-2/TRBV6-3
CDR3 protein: CASSYGQLLYEQYF

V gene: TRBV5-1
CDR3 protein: CASSSETGHNIYEQYF

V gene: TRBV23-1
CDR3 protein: CASTRVSSYNEQFF

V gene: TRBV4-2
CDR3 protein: CASSQVSGQGFRGNTIYF

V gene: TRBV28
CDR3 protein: CASSLPSSWGLGNQPQHF

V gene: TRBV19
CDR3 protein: CASIRQGVSTEAFF

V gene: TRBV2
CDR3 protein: CASRRGGLGNYGYTF

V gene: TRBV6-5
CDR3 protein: CASSYSTGTGNTIYF

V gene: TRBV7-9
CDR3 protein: CASSLNPVSRGYTEAFF

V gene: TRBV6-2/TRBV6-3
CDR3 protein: CASSYSSLPGAKNIQYF

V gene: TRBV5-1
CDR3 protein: CASSASAGMGTEAFF

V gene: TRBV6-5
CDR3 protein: CASGKQGTYGYTF

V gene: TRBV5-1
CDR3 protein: CASSPAGVLGDEQFF

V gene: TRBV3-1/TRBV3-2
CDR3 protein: CASSQGRGGQLSYNSPLHF

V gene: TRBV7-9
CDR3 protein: CASSLLQGSAGTQYF

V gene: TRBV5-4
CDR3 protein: CASSLVGGSGNTIYF

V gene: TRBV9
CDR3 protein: CASSSRDYYTGELFF

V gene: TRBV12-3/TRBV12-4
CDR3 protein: CASSFRNQPQHF

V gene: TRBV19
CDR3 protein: CASSMGHNNQPQHF

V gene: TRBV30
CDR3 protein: CAWSTTLGVDTQYF

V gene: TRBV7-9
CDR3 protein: CASSPGRGGDRTEAFF

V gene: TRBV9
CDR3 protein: CASSVDRFLNTEAFF

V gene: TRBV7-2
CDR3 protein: CASSTGNSPLHF